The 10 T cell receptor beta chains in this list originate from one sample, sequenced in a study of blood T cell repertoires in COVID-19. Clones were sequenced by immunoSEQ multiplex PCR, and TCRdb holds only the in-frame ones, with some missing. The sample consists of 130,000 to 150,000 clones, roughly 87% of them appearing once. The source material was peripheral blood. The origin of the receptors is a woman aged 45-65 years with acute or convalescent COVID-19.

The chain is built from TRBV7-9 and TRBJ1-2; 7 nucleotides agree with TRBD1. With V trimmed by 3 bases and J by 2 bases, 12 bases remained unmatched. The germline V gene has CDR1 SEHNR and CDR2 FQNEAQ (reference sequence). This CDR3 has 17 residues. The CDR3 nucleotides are TGTGCCAGCAGCTTTAATCGTCGGGGGACAGAAAACTATGGCTACACCTTC. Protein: CASSFNRRGTENYGYTF.

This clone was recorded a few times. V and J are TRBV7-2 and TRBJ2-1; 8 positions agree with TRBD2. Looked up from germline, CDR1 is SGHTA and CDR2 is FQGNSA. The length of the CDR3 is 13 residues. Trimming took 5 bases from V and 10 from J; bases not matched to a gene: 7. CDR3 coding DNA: TGTGCCAGCAGCCGGGGACTAGAGGGGGAGCAGTTCTTC. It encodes CASSRGLEGEQFF.

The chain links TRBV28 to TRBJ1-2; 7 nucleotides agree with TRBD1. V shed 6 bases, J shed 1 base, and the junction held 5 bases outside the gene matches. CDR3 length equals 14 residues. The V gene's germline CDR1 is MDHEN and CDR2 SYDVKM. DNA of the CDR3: TGTGCCAGCAGCCAATACAGGGGTAACTATGGCTACACCTTC. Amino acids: CASSQYRGNYGYTF.

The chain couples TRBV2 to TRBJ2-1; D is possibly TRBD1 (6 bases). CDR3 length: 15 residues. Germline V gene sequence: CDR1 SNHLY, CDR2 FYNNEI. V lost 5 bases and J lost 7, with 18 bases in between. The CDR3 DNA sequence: TGTGCCAGCAGTTCTACAGGGATGTTACGGAATGAGCAGTTCTTC. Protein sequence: CASSSTGMLRNEQFF.

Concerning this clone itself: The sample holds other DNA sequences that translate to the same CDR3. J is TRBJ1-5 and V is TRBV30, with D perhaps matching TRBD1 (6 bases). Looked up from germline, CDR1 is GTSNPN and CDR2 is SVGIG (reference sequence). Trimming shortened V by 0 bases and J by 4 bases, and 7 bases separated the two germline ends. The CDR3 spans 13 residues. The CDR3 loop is CAWSVQGNQPQHF. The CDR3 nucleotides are TGTGCCTGGAGTGTACAGGGAAATCAGCCCCAGCATTTT.

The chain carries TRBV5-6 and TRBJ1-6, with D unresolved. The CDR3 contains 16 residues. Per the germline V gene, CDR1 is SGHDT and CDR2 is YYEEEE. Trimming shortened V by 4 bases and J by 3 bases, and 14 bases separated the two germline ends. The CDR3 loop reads CASSGGLGIYNSPLHF. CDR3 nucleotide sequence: TGTGCCAGCAGCGGTGGTCTCGGGATCTATAATTCACCCCTCCACTTT.

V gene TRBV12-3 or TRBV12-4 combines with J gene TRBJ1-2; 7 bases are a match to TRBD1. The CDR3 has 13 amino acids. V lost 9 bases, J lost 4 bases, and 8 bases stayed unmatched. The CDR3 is CASSGQGVYGYTF. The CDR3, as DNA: TGTGCCAGTTCGGGGCAGGGGGTCTATGGCTACACCTTC.

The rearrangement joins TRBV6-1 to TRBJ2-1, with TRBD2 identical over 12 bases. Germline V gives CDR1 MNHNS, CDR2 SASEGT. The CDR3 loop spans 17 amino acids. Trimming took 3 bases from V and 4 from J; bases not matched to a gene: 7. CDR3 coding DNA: TGTGCCAGCAGTGACACCGGACTAGCGGGGCGATACAATGAGCAGTTCTTC. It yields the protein CASSDTGLAGRYNEQFF.

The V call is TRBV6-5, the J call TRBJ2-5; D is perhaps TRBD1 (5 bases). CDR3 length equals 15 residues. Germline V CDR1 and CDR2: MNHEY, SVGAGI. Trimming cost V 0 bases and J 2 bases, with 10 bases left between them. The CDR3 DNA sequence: TGTGCCAGCAGTTACTCGATTAGACAGCAAGAGACCCAGTACTTC. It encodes CASSYSIRQQETQYF.

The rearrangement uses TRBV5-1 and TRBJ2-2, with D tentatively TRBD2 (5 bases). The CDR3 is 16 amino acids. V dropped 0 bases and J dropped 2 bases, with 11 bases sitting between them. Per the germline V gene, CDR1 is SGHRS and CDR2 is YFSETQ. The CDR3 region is CASSLDGLGNTGELFF. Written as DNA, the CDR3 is TGCGCCAGCAGCTTGGATGGACTGGGAAACACCGGGGAGCTGTTTTTT.